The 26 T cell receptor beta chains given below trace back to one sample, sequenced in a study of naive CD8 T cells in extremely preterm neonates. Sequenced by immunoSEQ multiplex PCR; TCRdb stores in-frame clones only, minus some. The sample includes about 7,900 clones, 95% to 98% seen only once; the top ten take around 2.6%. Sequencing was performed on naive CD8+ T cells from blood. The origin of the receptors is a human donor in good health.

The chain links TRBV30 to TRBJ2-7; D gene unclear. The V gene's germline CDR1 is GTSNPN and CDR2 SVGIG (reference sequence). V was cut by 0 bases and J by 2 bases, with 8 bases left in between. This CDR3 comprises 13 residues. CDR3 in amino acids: CAWSVFEAYEQYF. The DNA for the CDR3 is TGTGCCTGGAGTGTTTTCGAGGCCTACGAGCAGTACTTC.

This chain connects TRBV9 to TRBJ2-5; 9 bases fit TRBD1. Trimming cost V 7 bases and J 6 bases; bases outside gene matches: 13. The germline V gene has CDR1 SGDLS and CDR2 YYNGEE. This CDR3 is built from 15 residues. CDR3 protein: CASSSGTGFLKTQYF. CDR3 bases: TGTGCCAGCTCCTCCGGGACAGGGTTCTTGAAGACCCAGTACTTC.

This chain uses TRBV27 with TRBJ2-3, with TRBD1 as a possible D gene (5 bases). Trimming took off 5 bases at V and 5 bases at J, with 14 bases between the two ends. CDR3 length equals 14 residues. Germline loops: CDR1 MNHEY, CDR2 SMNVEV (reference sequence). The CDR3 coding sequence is TGTGCCAGCAGTAAATTCAGGGTGGAAGATACGCAGTATTTT. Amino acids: CASSKFRVEDTQYF.

DNA of the CDR3: TGTGCCAGCAGCTCTAGCGGGGGGGGTTTAGATACGCAGTATTTT. It translates to CASSSSGGGLDTQYF. The rearrangement uses TRBV27 and TRBJ2-3, with 12 bases that match TRBD2. Germline V lookup: CDR1 MNHEY, CDR2 SMNVEV (reference sequence). Trimming at V came to 6 bases and at J to 5 bases, leaving 6 bases not matched to a gene. This CDR3 has 15 amino acids.

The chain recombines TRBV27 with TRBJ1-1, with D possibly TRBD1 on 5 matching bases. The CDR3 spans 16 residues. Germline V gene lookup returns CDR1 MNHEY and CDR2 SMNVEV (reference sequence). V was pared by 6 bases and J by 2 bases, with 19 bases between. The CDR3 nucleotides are TGTGCCAGCAGGGGGCTAATTGACTTAGCAAACACTGAAGCTTTCTTT. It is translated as CASRGLIDLANTEAFF.

The CDR3 DNA sequence: TGTGCCAGCAGCGTGGGTAGCGGGAGAGTCACAGATACGCAGTATTTT. It codes for CASSVGSGRVTDTQYF. The gene calls are TRBV9 and TRBJ2-3; TRBD2 matches at 9 bases. The junction had 6 bases not matched to a gene; V was cut back by 2 bases and J by 2 bases. The CDR3 extends over 16 amino acids. Germline-derived CDR1 and CDR2 are SGDLS and YYNGEE. The variable domain in full, with the rest retrieved from reference TRBV9 and TRBJ2-3, is DSGVTQTPKHLITATGQRVTLRCSPRSGDLSVYWYQQSLDQGLQFLIQYYNGEERAKGNILERFSAQQFPDLHSELNLSSLELGDSALYFCASSVGSGRVTDTQYFGPGTRLTVL.

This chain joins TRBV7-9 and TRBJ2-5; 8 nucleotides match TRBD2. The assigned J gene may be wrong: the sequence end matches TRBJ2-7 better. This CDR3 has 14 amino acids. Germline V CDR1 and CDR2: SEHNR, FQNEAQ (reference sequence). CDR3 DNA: TGTGCCAGCAGTCCGGCGGGGGGATACTACGAGCAGTACTTC. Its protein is CASSPAGGYYEQYF.

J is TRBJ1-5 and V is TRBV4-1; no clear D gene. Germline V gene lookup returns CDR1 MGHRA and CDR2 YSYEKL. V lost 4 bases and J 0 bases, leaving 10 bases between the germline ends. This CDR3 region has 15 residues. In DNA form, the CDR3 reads TGCGCCAGCAGCCCCTCGTCGAGTAGCAATCAGCCCCAGCATTTT. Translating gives CASSPSSSSNQPQHF.

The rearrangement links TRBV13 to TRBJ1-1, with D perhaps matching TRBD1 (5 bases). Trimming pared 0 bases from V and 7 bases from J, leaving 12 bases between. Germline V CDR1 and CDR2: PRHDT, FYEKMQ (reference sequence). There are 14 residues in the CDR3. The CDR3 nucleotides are TGTGCCAGCAGCTTAGGGGACATCCGAAGTGAAGCTTTCTTT. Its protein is CASSLGDIRSEAFF.

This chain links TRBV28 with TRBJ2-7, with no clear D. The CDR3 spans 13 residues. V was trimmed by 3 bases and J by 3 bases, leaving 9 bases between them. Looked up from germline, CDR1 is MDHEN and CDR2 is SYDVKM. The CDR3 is CASSLSLNYEQYF. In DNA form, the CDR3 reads TGTGCCAGCAGTTTGTCCCTTAACTACGAGCAGTACTTC.

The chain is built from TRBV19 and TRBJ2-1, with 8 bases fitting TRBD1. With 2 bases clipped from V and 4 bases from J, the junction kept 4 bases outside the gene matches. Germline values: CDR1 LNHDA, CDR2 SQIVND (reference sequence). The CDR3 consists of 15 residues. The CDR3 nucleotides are TGTGCCAGTAGTATATCAGGGGGCAATTACAATGAGCAGTTCTTC. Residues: CASSISGGNYNEQFF. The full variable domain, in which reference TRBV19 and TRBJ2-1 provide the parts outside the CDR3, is DGGITQSPKYLFRKEGQNVTLSCEQNLNHDAMYWYRQDPGQGLRLIYYSQIVNDFQKGDIAEGYSVSREKKESFPLTVTSAQKNPTAFYLCASSISGGNYNEQFFGPGTRLTVL.

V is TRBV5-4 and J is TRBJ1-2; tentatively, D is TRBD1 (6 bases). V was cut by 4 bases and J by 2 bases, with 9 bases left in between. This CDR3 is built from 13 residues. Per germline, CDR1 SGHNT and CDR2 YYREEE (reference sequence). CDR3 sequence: CASSHGQNYGYTF. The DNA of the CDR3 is TGTGCCAGCAGCCATGGACAGAACTATGGCTACACCTTC.

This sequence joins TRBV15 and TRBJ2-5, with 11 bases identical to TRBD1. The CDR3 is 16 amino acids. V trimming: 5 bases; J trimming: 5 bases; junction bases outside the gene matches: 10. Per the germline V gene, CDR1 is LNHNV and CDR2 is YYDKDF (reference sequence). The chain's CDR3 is CATSATDRGLGETQYF. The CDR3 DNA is TGTGCCACCAGCGCGACGGACAGGGGGCTCGGGGAGACCCAGTACTTC.

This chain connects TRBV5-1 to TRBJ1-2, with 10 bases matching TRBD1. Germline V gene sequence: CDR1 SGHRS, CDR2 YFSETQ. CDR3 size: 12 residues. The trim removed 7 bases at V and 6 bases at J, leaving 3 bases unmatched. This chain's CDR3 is CASSGTGDGYTF. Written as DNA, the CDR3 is TGCGCCAGCTCCGGGACAGGGGATGGCTACACCTTC. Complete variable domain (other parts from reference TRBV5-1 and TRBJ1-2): KAGVTQTPRYLIKTRGQQVTLSCSPISGHRSVSWYQQTPGQGLQFLFEYFSETQRNKGNFPGRFSGRQFSNSRSEMNVSTLELGDSALYLCASSGTGDGYTFGSGTRLTVV.

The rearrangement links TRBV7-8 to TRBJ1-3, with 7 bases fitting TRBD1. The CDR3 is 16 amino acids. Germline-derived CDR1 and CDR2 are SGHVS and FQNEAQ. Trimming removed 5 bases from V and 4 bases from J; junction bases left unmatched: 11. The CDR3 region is CASSMGRQGEGNTIYF. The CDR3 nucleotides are TGTGCCAGCAGCATGGGGCGGCAGGGGGAAGGAAACACCATATATTTT.

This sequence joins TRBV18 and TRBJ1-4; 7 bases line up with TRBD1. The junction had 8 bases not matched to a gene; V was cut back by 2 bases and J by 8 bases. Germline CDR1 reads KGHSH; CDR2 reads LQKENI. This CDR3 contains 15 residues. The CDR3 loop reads CASSPTTGVSEKLFF. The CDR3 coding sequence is TGTGCCAGCTCACCAACAACAGGGGTGAGCGAAAAACTGTTTTTT.

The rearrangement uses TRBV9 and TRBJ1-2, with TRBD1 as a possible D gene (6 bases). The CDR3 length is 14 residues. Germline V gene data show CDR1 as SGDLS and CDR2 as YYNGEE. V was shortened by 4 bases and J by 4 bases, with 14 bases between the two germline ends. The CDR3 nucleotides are TGTGCCAGCAGCCCCCAGGACAGCACCTATGGCTACACCTTC. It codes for CASSPQDSTYGYTF.

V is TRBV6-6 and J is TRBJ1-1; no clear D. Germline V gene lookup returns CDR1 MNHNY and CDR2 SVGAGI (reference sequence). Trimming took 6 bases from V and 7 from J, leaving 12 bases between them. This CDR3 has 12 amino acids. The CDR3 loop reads CASSAGGIEAFF. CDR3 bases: TGTGCCAGCAGCGCTGGCGGGATTGAAGCTTTCTTT.

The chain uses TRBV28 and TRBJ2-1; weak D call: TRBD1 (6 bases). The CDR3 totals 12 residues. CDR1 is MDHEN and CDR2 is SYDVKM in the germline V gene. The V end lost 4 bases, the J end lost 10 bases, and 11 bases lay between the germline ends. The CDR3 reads CASSWPGTEQFF. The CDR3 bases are TGTGCCAGCAGTTGGCCCGGGACAGAGCAGTTCTTC.

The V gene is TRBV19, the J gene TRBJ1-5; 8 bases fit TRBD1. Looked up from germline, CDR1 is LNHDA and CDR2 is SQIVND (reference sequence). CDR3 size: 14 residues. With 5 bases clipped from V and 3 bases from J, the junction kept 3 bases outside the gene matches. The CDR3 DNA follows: TGTGCCAGTAGTGGGACAGGCCTCAATCAGCCCCAGCATTTT. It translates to CASSGTGLNQPQHF.

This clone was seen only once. The CDR3 sequence: CASSLGGAQPQHF. The CDR3 DNA sequence: TGTGCCAGCAGCTTGGGGGGAGCTCAGCCCCAGCATTTT. V usage is TRBV5-6 and J usage is TRBJ1-5; D gene uncertain. The length of the CDR3 is 13 residues. V dropped 0 bases and J dropped 6 bases, with 7 bases sitting between them. CDR1 and CDR2 (germline): SGHDT, YYEEEE. The variable domain in full, with the rest retrieved from reference TRBV5-6 and TRBJ1-5, is DAGVTQSPTHLIKTRGQQVTLRCSPKSGHDTVSWYQQALGQGPQFIFQYYEEEERQRGNFPDRFSGHQFPNYSSELNVNALLLGDSALYLCASSLGGAQPQHFGDGTRLSIL.

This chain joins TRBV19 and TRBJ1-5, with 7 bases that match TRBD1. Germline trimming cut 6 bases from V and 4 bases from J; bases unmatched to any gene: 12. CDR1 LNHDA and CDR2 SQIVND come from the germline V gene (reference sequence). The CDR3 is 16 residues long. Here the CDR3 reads CASRKERQGANQPQHF. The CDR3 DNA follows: TGTGCCAGTAGAAAGGAGAGACAGGGCGCGAATCAGCCCCAGCATTTT.

The CDR3 nucleotides read TGTGCCAGCAGCTCCCACCGGGACAGGGATAGGGTAGCTTTCTTT. Translating gives CASSSHRDRDRVAFF. The chain recombines TRBV11-3 with TRBJ1-1; 9 nucleotides align to TRBD1. The CDR3 loop spans 15 amino acids. Germline CDR1 is SGHNT and CDR2 is YENEEA. V lost 4 bases to trimming and J lost 10 bases; unmatched junction nucleotides: 13.

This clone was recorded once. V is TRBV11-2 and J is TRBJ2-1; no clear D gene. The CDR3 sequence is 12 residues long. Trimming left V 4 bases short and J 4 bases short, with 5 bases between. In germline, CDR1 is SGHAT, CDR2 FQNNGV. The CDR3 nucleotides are TGTGCCAGCAGCTCGCAGTACAATGAGCAGTTCTTC. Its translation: CASSSQYNEQFF.

CDR3 coding DNA: TGTGCCAGTAGTATGGGCCGGGACGACAGGAATCAGCCCCAGCATTTT. Its translation: CASSMGRDDRNQPQHF. The V call is TRBV19, the J call TRBJ1-5; D might be TRBD1 (6 bases). This CDR3 is 16 amino acids long. V was trimmed by 3 bases and J by 4 bases, leaving 16 bases between them. The germline V gene has CDR1 LNHDA and CDR2 SQIVND (reference sequence).

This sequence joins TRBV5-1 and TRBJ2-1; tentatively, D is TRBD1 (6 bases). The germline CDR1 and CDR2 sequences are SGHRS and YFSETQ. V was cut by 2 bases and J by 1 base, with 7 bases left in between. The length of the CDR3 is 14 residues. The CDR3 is CASSFTGSYNEQFF. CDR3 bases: TGCGCCAGCAGCTTTACAGGGTCCTACAATGAGCAGTTCTTC.